The 22 T cell receptor beta chains below were found in one sample sequenced in a study of T cells in narcolepsy. Sequencing was performed with immunoSEQ multiplex PCR; in TCRdb, only in-frame clones are kept and a portion is missing. The data show some 30,000 clones, more than 80% seen once. Sequences were obtained from CD45RA- memory CD4+ T cells from PBMCs. These receptors were obtained from a human donor with narcolepsy.

V and J are TRBV4-3 and TRBJ1-1; D is unresolved. Between the trimmed V and J ends, which lost 1 base and 0 bases, there was a span of 9 bases. Germline CDR1 reads LGHNA; CDR2 reads YSLEER. The CDR3 sequence is 15 residues long. In nucleotides, the CDR3 is TGCGCCAGCAGCCAAGGAGGATTCATGAACACTGAAGCTTTCTTT. It codes for CASSQGGFMNTEAFF.

The count of this clone is one. Other DNA sequences from this sample encode an identical CDR3 as well. V and J are TRBV7-2 and TRBJ1-5, with D perhaps TRBD1 (6 bases). The CDR3 has 12 amino acids. Trimming left V 5 bases short and J 6 bases short, with 8 bases between. Germline V gene lookup returns CDR1 SGHTA and CDR2 FQGNSA. The CDR3 DNA follows: TGTGCCAGCAGCCAAGGGGGTCAGCCCCAGCATTTT. Translation gives CASSQGGQPQHF.

The chain combines TRBV10-1 with TRBJ1-4, with D hard to call. V was trimmed by 8 bases and J by 0 bases, leaving 4 bases between them. CDR1 is WNHNN, CDR2 SYGVQD, per germline (reference sequence). The CDR3 has 12 residues. This chain's CDR3 is CASPATNEKLFF. CDR3 nucleotide sequence: TGCGCCAGCCCGGCAACTAATGAAAAACTGTTTTTT.

The DNA for the CDR3 is TGTGCCAGCAGGCAAGATCAGGGGGGGGAAGCTTTCTTT. This translates into CASRQDQGGEAFF. The V gene is TRBV7-6, the J gene TRBJ1-1; 7 positions match TRBD1. The V and J ends lost 6 bases and 8 bases, in that order; junction bases with no gene match: 9. Germline V lookup: CDR1 SGHVS, CDR2 FNYEAQ. The CDR3 extends over 13 amino acids.

The gene calls are TRBV7-2 and TRBJ2-3; TRBD2 is a possible D gene (6 bases). Germline V gene sequence: CDR1 SGHTA, CDR2 FQGNSA. The CDR3 is 15 residues long. V lost 5 bases and J lost 4, with 16 bases in between. CDR3 amino acids: CASSVGTGRPDTQYF. The CDR3 DNA follows: TGTGCCAGCAGCGTCGGGACTGGGAGGCCAGATACGCAGTATTTT.

CDR3 coding DNA: TGTGCCAGCAGCGTGACTAGCGGGGGGCAATTCACCGGGGAGCTGTTTTTT. It translates to CASSVTSGGQFTGELFF. This chain joins TRBV9 and TRBJ2-2; 13 bases line up with TRBD2. This CDR3 has 17 residues. The germline V gene encodes CDR1 SGDLS and CDR2 YYNGEE. J gave up 4 bases and V 2 bases, and 5 bases lay outside the gene matches.

V is TRBV15 and J is TRBJ2-3; 8 bases align to TRBD2. The CDR3 contains 16 residues. The germline CDR1 and CDR2 sequences are LNHNV and YYDKDF (reference sequence). The junction had 6 bases not matched to a gene; V was cut back by 0 bases and J by 4 bases. The CDR3 sequence is CATSREHGGASDTQYF. DNA of the CDR3: TGTGCCACCAGCAGAGAGCACGGGGGGGCATCAGATACGCAGTATTTT. Filled out from reference TRBV15 and TRBJ2-3, the complete variable domain reads DAMVIQNPRYQVTQFGKPVTLSCSQTLNHNVMYWYQQKSSQAPKLLFHYYDKDFNNEADTPDNFQSRRPNTSFCFLDIRSPGLGDTAMYLCATSREHGGASDTQYFGPGTRLTVL.

The chain is built from TRBV5-8 and TRBJ1-5; 7 nucleotides align to TRBD1. This CDR3 spans 15 amino acids. Germline values: CDR1 SGHTS, CDR2 YDEGEE. J gave up 0 bases and V 3 bases, and 3 bases lay outside the gene matches. The CDR3 nucleotides are TGTGCCAGCAGCTCCGGGACAGATAGCAATCAGCCCCAGCATTTT. Its protein is CASSSGTDSNQPQHF.

CDR3 residues: CASRPGTSITGELFF. CDR3 bases: TGTGCCAGCAGGCCCGGGACTAGTATCACCGGGGAGCTGTTTTTT. The V call is TRBV2, the J call TRBJ2-2, with 8 bases matching TRBD2. V shed 6 bases, J shed 4 bases, and the junction held 7 bases outside the gene matches. The CDR3 spans 15 residues. CDR1 is SNHLY and CDR2 is FYNNEI in the germline V gene.

This clone was seen once. The rearrangement joins TRBV9 to TRBJ2-5; 7 bases are shared with TRBD1. The CDR3 contains 14 residues. Germline lookup yields CDR1 SGDLS and CDR2 YYNGEE. V was pared by 3 bases and J by 4 bases, with 6 bases of the junction left unmatched. In DNA, the CDR3 is TGTGCCAGCAGCGCGCCCACAGGGGCAGAGACCCAGTACTTC. Translating gives CASSAPTGAETQYF.

The rearrangement links TRBV12-5 to TRBJ2-7, with D maybe TRBD1 (6 bases). Between the trimmed V and J ends, which lost 1 base and 6 bases, there was a span of 16 bases. Per the germline V gene, CDR1 is LGHNT and CDR2 is FRNRAP. This CDR3 comprises 15 residues. The CDR3 is CASGLDPQGPPEQYV. The CDR3 nucleotides read TGTGCTAGTGGTTTGGACCCTCAGGGGCCCCCCGAGCAGTACGTC.

The CDR3 region has the DNA TGTGCCAGCAGCTTCTCCCCCGGGGGCAAAAACATTCAGTACTTC. Amino acid sequence: CASSFSPGGKNIQYF. The rearrangement links TRBV7-9 to TRBJ2-4; D perhaps matches TRBD2 (6 bases). The V gene's germline CDR1 is SEHNR and CDR2 FQNEAQ (reference sequence). The CDR3 extends over 15 amino acids. The ends were cut back, 3 bases at V and 3 bases at J, with 12 bases in the middle. Complete variable domain (other parts from reference TRBV7-9 and TRBJ2-4): DTGVSQNPRHKITKRGQNVTFRCDPISEHNRLYWYRQTLGQGPEFLTYFQNEAQLEKSRLLSDRFSAERPKGSFSTLEIQRTEQGDSAMYLCASSFSPGGKNIQYFGAGTRLSVL.

The CDR3 bases are TGTGCCAGTAGTATGCCTTCAACAGGGACTGGAAAACTGTTTTTT. Translating it yields CASSMPSTGTGKLFF. The J gene is TRBJ1-4, the V gene TRBV19, with D tentatively TRBD1 (6 bases). The length of the CDR3 is 15 residues. V lost 3 bases and J lost 10, with 18 bases in between. Germline CDR1 is LNHDA and CDR2 is SQIVND (reference sequence).

V is TRBV29-1 and J is TRBJ1-1; 7 nucleotides match TRBD1. The CDR3 consists of 13 residues. V shed 6 bases, J shed 6 bases, and the junction held 10 bases outside the gene matches. In germline, CDR1 is SQVTM, CDR2 ANQGSEA. The CDR3 sequence: CSVSGGGVSEAFF. In DNA, the CDR3 is TGCAGCGTCTCAGGGGGAGGGGTCTCTGAAGCTTTCTTT.

This clone was seen only a few times. This chain links TRBV29-1 with TRBJ2-1; D is possibly TRBD1 (6 bases). With 6 bases removed from V and 5 bases from J, the gap between germline ends came to 17 bases. The CDR3 spans 14 residues. The V gene's germline CDR1 is SQVTM and CDR2 ANQGSEA. CDR3 bases: TGCAGCGTAATACCTACAGGGATCCACAATGAGCAGTTCTTC. Its translation: CSVIPTGIHNEQFF.

Notes on this clone: Other DNA sequences in the sample encode the same CDR3. V is TRBV7-3 and J is TRBJ1-1; 8 bases agree with TRBD1. Germline V CDR1 and CDR2: SGHTA, FQGTGA. Trimming removed 1 base from V and 2 bases from J; junction bases left unmatched: 15. This CDR3 spans 19 amino acids. The CDR3 reads CASSLRGRGQANLNTEAFF. The DNA of the CDR3 is TGTGCCAGCAGCTTAAGGGGGCGGGGACAGGCCAATTTAAACACTGAAGCTTTCTTT.

This chain joins TRBV6-5 and TRBJ2-1; 7 bases are a match to TRBD2. This CDR3 is 13 amino acids long. Trimming cost V 10 bases and J 3 bases; bases outside gene matches: 6. Germline values: CDR1 MNHEY, CDR2 SVGAGI. The CDR3 sequence is CATAGPVYNEQFF. The CDR3 DNA sequence: TGTGCCACAGCGGGGCCCGTCTACAATGAGCAGTTCTTC.

This clone was observed a few times. The CDR3 loop reads CASSFTGAGNTIYF. CDR3 nucleotide sequence: TGTGCCAGCAGTTTCACAGGGGCTGGAAACACCATATATTTT. The gene calls are TRBV27 and TRBJ1-3, with TRBD1 matching over 7 bases. The CDR3 has 14 amino acids. CDR1 is MNHEY and CDR2 is SMNVEV in the germline V gene (reference sequence). Trimming at V came to 3 bases and at J to 2 bases, leaving 1 base not matched to a gene.

V is TRBV5-6 and J is TRBJ2-5; 11 positions agree with TRBD2. Trimming took 4 bases from V and 6 from J; bases not matched to a gene: 11. The CDR3 runs to 16 residues. Per the germline V gene, CDR1 is SGHDT and CDR2 is YYEEEE. DNA of the CDR3: TGTGCCAGCAGCCAAGTAGCGGGGGGGTTTAGTAAGACCCAGTACTTC. As protein: CASSQVAGGFSKTQYF. Variable domain in full (rest from reference TRBV5-6 and TRBJ2-5): DAGVTQSPTHLIKTRGQQVTLRCSPKSGHDTVSWYQQALGQGPQFIFQYYEEEERQRGNFPDRFSGHQFPNYSSELNVNALLLGDSALYLCASSQVAGGFSKTQYFGPGTRLLVL.

The genes are TRBV18 and TRBJ2-5, with D possibly TRBD1 on 5 matching bases. The DNA end favors TRBJ2-7, so the J call may be wrong. The CDR3 sequence is 11 residues long. Germline CDR1 KGHSH, CDR2 LQKENI. The CDR3, as DNA: TGTGCCAGCTCACAGGGGTACGAGCAGTACTTC. It translates to CASSQGYEQYF.

The rearrangement joins TRBV5-1 to TRBJ2-6; 10 nucleotides agree with TRBD1. The ends lost 4 bases at V and 2 bases at J; junction bases unmatched: 12. Per germline, CDR1 SGHRS and CDR2 YFSETQ. This CDR3 has 19 amino acids. The CDR3 loop reads CASSLRGTGVDTGANVLTF. CDR3 in DNA: TGCGCCAGCAGCCTCCGGGGGACAGGGGTGGACACTGGGGCCAACGTCCTGACTTTC.

The gene calls are TRBV6-5 and TRBJ2-6; TRBD1 or TRBD2 may be the D gene (5 bases each). The CDR3 is 15 amino acids. CDR1 is MNHEY and CDR2 is SVGAGI in the germline V gene. Trimming took off 5 bases at V and 4 bases at J, with 12 bases between the two ends. CDR3 region: CASSGPGTGANVLTF. CDR3 coding DNA: TGTGCCAGCAGTGGGCCAGGGACCGGGGCCAACGTCCTGACTTTC.